The 24 T cell receptor beta chains listed next were all sequenced from one sample in a study of T cells expressing NK-cell markers. Reprocessing the 5' RACE reads, TCRdb reports a single entry for every CDR3 protein and omits DNA. The listing contains over 120,000 distinct CDR3 sequences. Sample: blood T cells: a sorted CD56 or NKG2C T cell subset, CD4+ or CD8+ T cells, or bulk PBMC T cells (not recorded which). The receptors stem from a man aged 18 to 35 in good health.

This chain uses TRBV5-6 with TRBJ2-1; the TRBD2 assignment by TCRdb is unverifiable without DNA. CDR1 SGHDT and CDR2 YYEEEE come from the germline V gene. The CDR3 runs 21 residues. The chain's CDR3 is CASTVFLGGRAQDSSYNEQFF.

V gene TRBV12-3 or TRBV12-4 combines with J gene TRBJ2-3; there is no DNA to check the TCRdb D call of TRBD2. The CDR3 consists of 19 residues. The CDR3 spells CASCGTSGSEAWSTDTQYF.

J is TRBJ2-7 and V is TRBV6-1. The CDR3 is 12 amino acids. Germline V gene sequence: CDR1 MNHNS, CDR2 SASEGT. The CDR3 loop reads CASRGFDYEQYF.

The J gene is TRBJ2-1, the V gene TRBV1; TCRdb indicates TRBD2, and absent DNA this call remains unverified. TRBV1 constitutes a pseudogene. This CDR3 has 20 amino acids. CDR3 sequence reads: CTSSHSGLAGGGTWANEQFF.

The chain carries TRBV20-1 and TRBJ2-6. This CDR3 is built from 14 residues. Germline V gives CDR1 DFQATT, CDR2 SNEGSKA (reference sequence). This chain's CDR3 is CSARIPGGANVLTF.

The V and J genes are TRBV20-1 and TRBJ2-5; TCRdb designates TRBD2, a call that cannot be tested without DNA. The CDR3 spans 16 residues. Germline V gene sequence: CDR1 DFQATT, CDR2 SNEGSKA (reference sequence). The CDR3 here is CSAREGSGRSGETQYF.

V is TRBV4-1 and J is TRBJ2-5; TCRdb names TRBD1, which stays unverified in the absence of DNA. Germline V CDR1 and CDR2: MGHRA, YSYEKL. This CDR3 is built from 15 residues. CDR3 sequence reads: CASSQDRGGRETQYF.

V usage is TRBV12-3 or TRBV12-4 and J usage is TRBJ2-2. The length of the CDR3 is 13 residues. The CDR3 region is CASSHINTGELFF.

The J gene is TRBJ2-3, the V gene TRBV2; TCRdb's D gene call, TRBD1, goes unchecked for lack of DNA. CDR1 and CDR2 (germline): SNHLY, FYNNEI. The CDR3 extends over 16 amino acids. The CDR3 region is CASAPVGSSGTDTQYF.

The rearrangement joins TRBV12-3 or TRBV12-4 to TRBJ1-5; TCRdb proposes TRBD1, but this gene call is untestable without DNA. The CDR3 consists of 15 residues. The chain's CDR3 is CASRPPGQANQPQHF.

The chain joins TRBV7-9 to TRBJ2-1; the D call from TCRdb, TRBD1, cannot be confirmed without DNA. The CDR3 runs 12 residues. Per germline, CDR1 SEHNR and CDR2 FQNEAQ (reference sequence). The CDR3 reads CASSFLQAEQFF.

The gene calls are TRBV6-5 and TRBJ2-5; TCRdb returns TRBD2, unconfirmable since there is no DNA. The CDR3 is 19 residues long. Germline V gene data show CDR1 as MNHEY and CDR2 as SVGAGI. This CDR3 reads CASSYSRSELARGQETQYF.

The V call is TRBV19, the J call TRBJ2-2; TCRdb names TRBD1, which stays unverified in the absence of DNA. Germline CDR1 and CDR2: LNHDA and SQIVND (reference sequence). The CDR3 loop spans 14 amino acids. CDR3 amino acids: CASSAGGAGGELFF.

This sequence joins TRBV11-2 and TRBJ2-1; there is no DNA to check the TCRdb D call of TRBD2. In germline, CDR1 is SGHAT, CDR2 FQNNGV. This CDR3 spans 15 amino acids. This CDR3 is CASSSLAGGSNEQFF.

J is TRBJ1-2 and V is TRBV30; the D call of TRBD1 rests on TCRdb alone, since no DNA is present to check it. The CDR3 is 12 amino acids. Germline V gives CDR1 GTSNPN, CDR2 SVGIG (reference sequence). CDR3 in amino acids: CASPGTGNGYTF.

V gene TRBV5-1 combines with J gene TRBJ2-6. Germline CDR1 reads SGHRS; CDR2 reads YFSETQ. The CDR3 runs to 15 residues. CDR3 sequence reads: CASSSDAFGANVLTF.

The CDR3 protein is CASSMAQWGTEAFF. The gene calls are TRBV19 and TRBJ1-1. Looked up from germline, CDR1 is LNHDA and CDR2 is SQIVND (reference sequence). The CDR3 is 14 residues long.

This sequence joins TRBV20-1 and TRBJ2-1; TCRdb calls TRBD2, which cannot be checked without DNA. The CDR3 length is 17 residues. Germline-derived CDR1 and CDR2 are DFQATT and SNEGSKA (reference sequence). The CDR3 protein is CSDLDDRLAGGLNEQFF.

V gene TRBV4-3 combines with J gene TRBJ2-4; TCRdb selects TRBD1, and the lack of DNA leaves this call unchecked. CDR3 length: 16 amino acids. The germline V gene has CDR1 LGHNA and CDR2 YSLEER. The CDR3 loop is CASSQDGRGIGNIQYF.

The rearrangement links TRBV5-4 to TRBJ1-1; TCRdb reports TRBD1, a call that lacks DNA to check it against. This CDR3 has 14 amino acids. The germline V gene encodes CDR1 SGHNT and CDR2 YYREEE (reference sequence). The CDR3 is CASSPGHKNTEAFF.

The rearrangement links TRBV18 to TRBJ2-7; the D gene TCRdb calls, TRBD1, cannot be checked with no DNA. CDR3 length: 13 residues. Germline V CDR1 and CDR2: KGHSH, LQKENI. CDR3 sequence: CASSFNRVYEQYF.

The rearrangement joins TRBV6-1 to TRBJ2-7; the D gene TCRdb calls, TRBD1, cannot be checked with no DNA. Germline V lookup: CDR1 MNHNS, CDR2 SASEGT. CDR3 size: 14 residues. The CDR3 sequence: CASSGRDRVREQYF.

The V call is TRBV7-9, the J call TRBJ2-1. CDR1 and CDR2 (germline): SEHNR, FQNEAQ (reference sequence). The CDR3 extends over 15 amino acids. The CDR3 loop is CASSLGGLESYEQFF.

The V call is TRBV19, the J call TRBJ2-1. CDR1 is LNHDA, CDR2 SQIVND, per germline (reference sequence). The CDR3 has 16 residues. The CDR3 protein is CASSLRLAGAYNEQFF. Complete variable domain (other parts from reference TRBV19 and TRBJ2-1): DGGITQSPKYLFRKEGQNVTLSCEQNLNHDAMYWYRQDPGQGLRLIYYSQIVNDFQKGDIAEGYSVSREKKESFPLTVTSAQKNPTAFYLCASSLRLAGAYNEQFFGPGTRLTVL.